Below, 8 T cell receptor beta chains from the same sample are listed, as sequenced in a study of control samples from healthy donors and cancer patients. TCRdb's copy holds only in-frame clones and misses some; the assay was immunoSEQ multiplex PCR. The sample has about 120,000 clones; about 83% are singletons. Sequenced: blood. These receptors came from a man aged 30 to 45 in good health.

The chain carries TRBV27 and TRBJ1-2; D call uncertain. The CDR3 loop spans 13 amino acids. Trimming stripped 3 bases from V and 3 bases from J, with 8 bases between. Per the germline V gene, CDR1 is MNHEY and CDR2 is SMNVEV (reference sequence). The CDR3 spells CASSFMGYYGYTF. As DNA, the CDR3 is TGTGCCAGCAGTTTTATGGGATACTATGGCTACACCTTC.

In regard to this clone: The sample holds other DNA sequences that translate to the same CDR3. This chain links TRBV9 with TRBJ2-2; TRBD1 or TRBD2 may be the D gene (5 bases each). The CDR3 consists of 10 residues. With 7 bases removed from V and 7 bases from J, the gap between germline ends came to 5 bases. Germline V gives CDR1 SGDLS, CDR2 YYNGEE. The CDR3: CASGGGELFF. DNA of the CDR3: TGTGCCAGCGGGGGCGGGGAGCTGTTTTTT.

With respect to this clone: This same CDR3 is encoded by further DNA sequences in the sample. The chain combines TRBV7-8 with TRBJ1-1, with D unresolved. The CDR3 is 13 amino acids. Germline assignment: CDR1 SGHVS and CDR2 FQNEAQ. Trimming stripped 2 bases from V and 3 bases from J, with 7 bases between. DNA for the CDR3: TGTGCCAGCAGCTTAAATCGGGACACTGAAGCTTTCTTT. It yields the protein CASSLNRDTEAFF.

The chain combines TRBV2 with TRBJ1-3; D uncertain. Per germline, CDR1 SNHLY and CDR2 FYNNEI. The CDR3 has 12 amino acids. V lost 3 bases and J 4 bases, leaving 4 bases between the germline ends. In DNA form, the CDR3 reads TGTGCCAGCAGTGATTACGGAAACACCATATATTTT. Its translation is CASSDYGNTIYF.

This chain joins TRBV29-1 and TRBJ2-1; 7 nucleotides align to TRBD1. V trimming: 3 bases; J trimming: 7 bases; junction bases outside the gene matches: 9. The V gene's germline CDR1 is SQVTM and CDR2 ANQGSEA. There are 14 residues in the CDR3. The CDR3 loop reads CSVEKGASGNEQFF. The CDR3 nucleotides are TGCAGCGTTGAGAAGGGGGCAAGTGGGAATGAGCAGTTCTTC.

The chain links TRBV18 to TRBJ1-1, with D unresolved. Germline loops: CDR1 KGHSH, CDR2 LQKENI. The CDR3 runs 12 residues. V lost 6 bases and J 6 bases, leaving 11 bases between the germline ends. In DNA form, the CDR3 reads TGTGCCAGCTCCCCCAACTTAGCTGAAGCTTTCTTT. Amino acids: CASSPNLAEAFF.

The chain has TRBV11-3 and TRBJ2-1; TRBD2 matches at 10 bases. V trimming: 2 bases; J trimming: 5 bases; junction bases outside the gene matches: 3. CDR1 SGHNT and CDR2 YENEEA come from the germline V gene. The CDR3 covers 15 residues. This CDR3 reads CASSLTGTSDNEQFF. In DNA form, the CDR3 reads TGTGCCAGCAGCTTAACGGGGACTAGCGACAATGAGCAGTTCTTC.

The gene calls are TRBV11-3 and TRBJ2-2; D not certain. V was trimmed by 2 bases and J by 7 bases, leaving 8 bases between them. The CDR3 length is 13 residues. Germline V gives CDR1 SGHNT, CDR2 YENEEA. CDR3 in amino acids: CASSLKRSGELFF. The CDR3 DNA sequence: TGTGCCAGCAGCTTAAAGCGAAGCGGGGAGCTGTTTTTT.